The 25 T cell receptor beta chains below were found in one sample sequenced in a study of circulating CD8 cells and anti-PD-1 response in melanoma. Each library started from about 15 ng of total RNA using the QIAseq Immune Repertoire TCR panel. A single record per CDR3 protein comes from TCRdb applying MiXCR to the reads. The sample has some 320 distinct CDR3 sequences, approximately 7.8% seen once. Live CD3+CD8+TCRalphabeta+ cells were sorted into four subsets by PD-1 and/or TIGIT. The material sequenced was CD8+ T cells from PBMCs, taken at baseline or after one month of anti-PD-1 therapy (not recorded which). These TCRs come from a human donor with melanoma.

Within the sample, this clonotype is medium-sized. The rearrangement links TRBV30 to TRBJ2-3; TRBD2 agrees at 12 bases. V lost 2 bases to trimming and J lost 4 bases; unmatched junction nucleotides: 4. Germline V CDR1 and CDR2: GTSNPN, SVGIG (reference sequence). The CDR3 is 15 amino acids. The CDR3 nucleotides read TGTGCCTGGAGTCTAGCGGGAGGGAGGGCAGATACGCAGTATTTT. It specifies CAWSLAGGRADTQYF.

Relative to its sample, this clonotype is medium-sized. J is TRBJ2-7 and V is TRBV29-1; D is perhaps TRBD2 (5 bases). This CDR3 comprises 15 residues. The V end was cut by 4 bases, the J end by 0 bases, with 16 bases between. Germline CDR1 SQVTM, CDR2 ANQGSEA. CDR3 in DNA: TGCAGCGTTGTGCTAGGAAGCGGAAGCTCCTACGAGCAGTACTTC. Its translation: CSVVLGSGSSYEQYF.

By proportion, this clonotype is medium-sized (0.01 to 0.1%). The rearrangement uses TRBV20-1 and TRBJ2-5; D gene ambiguous. Germline V gene data show CDR1 as DFQATT and CDR2 as SNEGSKA (reference sequence). The CDR3 contains 12 residues. The V end lost 3 bases, the J end lost 5 bases, and 10 bases lay between the germline ends. The CDR3 coding sequence is TGCAGTGCTAGCCCCCCTGCTGAGACCCAGTACTTC. It specifies CSASPPAETQYF.

By its share, this clonotype is medium-sized. The chain links TRBV20-1 to TRBJ1-2; 7 bases match TRBD1. The CDR3 is 11 amino acids. The germline V gene encodes CDR1 DFQATT and CDR2 SNEGSKA (reference sequence). The CDR3 bases are TGCAGGGCCGGACAGGAGGGTGGCTACACCTTC. The encoded protein is CRAGQEGGYTF.

In this sample, this clonotype is large. J is TRBJ2-5 and V is TRBV14; D not certain. The CDR3 runs to 14 residues. Germline V gene lookup returns CDR1 SGHDN and CDR2 FVKESK. The V end was cut by 1 base, the J end by 5 bases, with 11 bases between. The CDR3 sequence: CASSQVGVGETQYF. Written as DNA, the CDR3 is TGTGCCAGCAGCCAAGTCGGCGTGGGGGAGACCCAGTACTTC.

By sample fraction, this clonotype is hyperexpanded. This chain joins TRBV2 and TRBJ2-2; D uncertain. V was cut by 5 bases and J by 0 bases, with 10 bases left in between. The CDR3 covers 15 residues. CDR1 is SNHLY, CDR2 FYNNEI, per germline. CDR3 residues: CASSTSPTNTGELFF. CDR3 DNA: TGTGCCAGCAGTACCTCACCAACGAACACCGGGGAGCTGTTTTTT.

This clonotype is termed large. V usage is TRBV24-1 and J usage is TRBJ2-2; D is possibly TRBD1 (6 bases). Between the trimmed V and J ends, which lost 3 bases and 8 bases, there was a span of 15 bases. There are 15 residues in the CDR3. Looked up from germline, CDR1 is KGHDR and CDR2 is SFDVKD. The CDR3 sequence: CATSDLDRSKGELFF. The CDR3 bases are TGTGCCACCAGTGATCTTGACAGGTCGAAAGGGGAGCTGTTTTTT.

By its share, this clonotype is large. V gene TRBV7-2 combines with J gene TRBJ2-1; D may be TRBD2 (6 bases). This CDR3 is 13 amino acids long. Germline V gives CDR1 SGHTA, CDR2 FQGNSA. Between the trimmed V and J ends, which lost 5 bases and 9 bases, there was a span of 14 bases. The CDR3 DNA reads as TGTGCCAGCAGCGCACCCGGCGGGATTGAGCAGTTCTTC. Protein: CASSAPGGIEQFF. The full variable domain, rest sourced from reference TRBV7-2 and TRBJ2-1, is GAGVSQSPSNKVTEKGKDVELRCDPISGHTALYWYRQSLGQGLEFLIYFQGNSAPDKSGLPSDRFSAERTGGSVSTLTIQRTQQEDSAVYLCASSAPGGIEQFFGPGTRLTVL.

By share, this clonotype counts as large. The CDR3 here is CASRDRGLYEQYF. For the CDR3, the DNA is TGTGCCAGTAGAGACAGGGGGCTCTACGAGCAGTACTTC. The V call is TRBV19, the J call TRBJ2-7, with 10 positions matching TRBD1. This CDR3 contains 13 residues. Per germline, CDR1 LNHDA and CDR2 SQIVND (reference sequence). V lost 6 bases, J lost 3 bases, and 2 bases stayed unmatched.

This clonotype is termed medium-sized. This chain uses TRBV12-3 or TRBV12-4 with TRBJ2-5, with TRBD2 matching over 8 bases. J gave up 2 bases and V 4 bases, and 9 bases lay outside the gene matches. The CDR3 contains 16 residues. The CDR3 nucleotides are TGTGCCAGCAGTTCCCCAGCACAGCGGGGGCAAGAGACCCAGTACTTC. Translating gives CASSSPAQRGQETQYF.

This clonotype is large in the sample. This chain connects TRBV5-5 to TRBJ1-2; possible D gene TRBD1, 5 bases. This CDR3 has 15 residues. Germline CDR1 and CDR2: SGHKS and YYEKEE (reference sequence). The V end was cut by 4 bases, the J end by 9 bases, with 22 bases between. CDR3 nucleotides: TGTGCCAGCAGCCGCGGGACGCACACTATGGAAAGCTACACCTTC. Translating gives CASSRGTHTMESYTF. The whole variable domain, filled in from reference TRBV5-5 and TRBJ1-2, reads DAGVTQSPTHLIKTRGQQVTLRCSPISGHKSVSWYQQVLGQGPQFIFQYYEKEERGRGNFPDRFSARQFPNYSSELNVNALLLGDSALYLCASSRGTHTMESYTFGSGTRLTVV.

Sample share makes this clonotype medium-sized. The chain recombines TRBV5-1 with TRBJ2-3, with TRBD2 identical over 7 bases. This CDR3 comprises 15 residues. CDR1 is SGHRS, CDR2 YFSETQ, per germline. After removal of 7 bases from V and 4 bases from J, the junction contained 12 bases not matched to a gene. The chain's CDR3 is CASGPSGVGADTQYF. CDR3 bases: TGCGCCAGCGGCCCAAGCGGGGTAGGCGCAGATACGCAGTATTTT.

This clonotype is categorized as large (0.1 to 1%). V gene TRBV14 combines with J gene TRBJ2-5; TRBD2 is a possible D gene (5 bases). The CDR3 runs 14 residues. CDR1 SGHDN and CDR2 FVKESK come from the germline V gene. The V end was cut by 1 base, the J end by 4 bases, with 10 bases between. The CDR3 DNA follows: TGTGCCAGCAGCCAAGCGGGATTTAGAGAGACCCAGTACTTC. It is translated as CASSQAGFRETQYF.

By its share, this clonotype is large (0.1 to 1%). The V gene is TRBV25-1, the J gene TRBJ2-7; no clear D. The CDR3 is 11 residues long. Germline assignment: CDR1 MGHDK and CDR2 SYGVNS. Trimming left V 3 bases short and J 3 bases short, with 3 bases between. Here the CDR3 DNA reads TGTGCCAGCAGTGACTACTACGAGCAGTACTTC. It translates to CASSDYYEQYF.

Of note for this clonotype: A read error likely explains this, since a far larger clone differs by one base. The rearrangement links TRBV5-6 to TRBJ2-1; 8 bases are shared with TRBD1. V lost 8 bases and J lost 5; bases outside the gene matches: 12. Germline V lookup: CDR1 SGHDT, CDR2 YYEEEE. The CDR3 totals 15 residues. The CDR3: CASNAPGGTNNEQFF. The CDR3 DNA sequence: TGTGCCAGTAATGCCCCAGGGGGCACCAACAATGAGCAGTTCTTC.

This clonotype counts as hyperexpanded. The chain has TRBV19 and TRBJ2-2; 10 positions match TRBD2. This CDR3 region has 16 residues. CDR1 is LNHDA, CDR2 SQIVND, per germline (reference sequence). The junction had 7 bases not matched to a gene; V was cut back by 4 bases and J by 5 bases. CDR3 DNA sequence: TGTGCCAGTAGTAATCCCGGGACTAGCGCAACCGGGGAGCTGTTTTTT. It encodes CASSNPGTSATGELFF.

By share, this clonotype counts as medium-sized. The CDR3 DNA sequence: TGTGCCAGCAGCGGGGGATCGGGCTTTTCCTACGAGCAGTACTTC. It codes for CASSGGSGFSYEQYF. The chain employs TRBV9 and TRBJ2-7; D gene uncertain. The CDR3 totals 15 residues. Germline V gives CDR1 SGDLS, CDR2 YYNGEE. Trimming took 3 bases from V and 1 from J, leaving 14 bases between them.

Regarding this clonotype: This could be a read error, since a much larger clone is one nucleotide away. The rearrangement uses TRBV23-1 and TRBJ2-1; D uncertain. TRBV23-1 is designated an ORF whose function remains uncertain. This CDR3 spans 12 amino acids. Written as DNA, the CDR3 is TGCGCCAGCAGTCGACAACCCAATGAGCTGTTCTTC. This gives the protein CASSRQPNELFF.

Relative to its sample, this clonotype is large. The J gene is TRBJ2-1, the V gene TRBV28, with D perhaps TRBD2 (6 bases). Germline CDR1 MDHEN, CDR2 SYDVKM. The CDR3 totals 15 residues. Deletions cut 6 bases from V and 0 bases from J, with 12 bases between. The DNA of the CDR3 is TGTGCCAGCAGGCCGGGACTTCCCTCCTACAATGAGCAGTTCTTC. This sequence encodes CASRPGLPSYNEQFF. The entire variable domain, with the rest obtained from reference TRBV28 and TRBJ2-1, is as follows: DVKVTQSSRYLVKRTGEKVFLECVQDMDHENMFWYRQDPGLGLRLIYFSYDVKMKEKGDIPEGYSVSREKKERFSLILESASTNQTSMYLCASRPGLPSYNEQFFGPGTRLTVL.

In this sample, this clonotype is large. The CDR3 loop reads CATSDPDSGFYEQYF. The CDR3 bases are TGTGCCACCAGTGATCCCGACTCAGGGTTCTACGAGCAGTACTTC. The V call is TRBV24-1, the J call TRBJ2-7; maybe TRBD1 (5 bases). The CDR3 runs 15 residues. Trimming stripped 3 bases from V and 3 bases from J, with 14 bases between. Germline CDR1 and CDR2: KGHDR and SFDVKD.

In its sample, this clonotype ranks as large (0.1 to 1%). This sequence joins TRBV28 and TRBJ1-1; TRBD1 agrees at 7 bases. The CDR3 is 15 residues long. Unmatched junction bases numbered 12, after V lost 4 bases and J lost 7 bases. From germline, CDR1 is MDHEN and CDR2 SYDVKM. DNA for the CDR3: TGTGCCAGCAGTTCCTTGACAGGGCTCGCTCTTGAAGCTTTCTTT. This gives the protein CASSSLTGLALEAFF.

About this clonotype: With a much larger clone just one base away, this may be a read error. CDR3 region: CANSLGPVYEQYF. DNA for the CDR3: TGTGCCAACAGTTTGGGACCCGTCTACGAGCAGTACTTC. The rearrangement links TRBV12-3 or TRBV12-4 to TRBJ2-7, with D perhaps being TRBD1 or TRBD2 (5 bases each). The CDR3 runs to 13 residues.

By sample share, this clonotype is large. The rearrangement links TRBV28 to TRBJ2-1; 7 bases line up with TRBD1. Germline-derived CDR1 and CDR2 are MDHEN and SYDVKM. Trimming cost V 5 bases and J 5 bases; bases outside gene matches: 9. This CDR3 is 15 amino acids long. CDR3 sequence reads: CASSLRTGLNNEQFF. CDR3 coding DNA: TGTGCCAGCAGTCTCCGGACAGGTCTAAACAATGAGCAGTTCTTC.

This clonotype rates as medium-sized (0.01 to 0.1%). The V and J genes are TRBV6-1 and TRBJ2-7; 7 bases fit TRBD1. CDR3 length equals 13 residues. V dropped 10 bases and J dropped 5; count of bases not matched to a gene: 11. Germline-derived CDR1 and CDR2 are MNHNS and SASEGT. Written as DNA, the CDR3 is TGTGCCACCGCGAGACAGGGATGGGACGAGCAGTACTTC. Residues: CATARQGWDEQYF.

Within the sample, this clonotype is large. The chain recombines TRBV19 with TRBJ2-1; either TRBD1 or TRBD2 may fit D (6 bases each). From germline, CDR1 is LNHDA and CDR2 SQIVND (reference sequence). Trimming stripped 5 bases from V and 14 bases from J, with 19 bases between. CDR3 length: 13 residues. CDR3 bases: TGTGCCAGTAGTTTTGGATTCAGGGGACTCGAGTTCTTC. Its protein is CASSFGFRGLEFF.